The T cell receptor (beta chain) under discussion was sequenced for a study of Ad26.COV2.S vaccination and SARS-CoV-2 variants. Study-level information: Intramuscularly, Ad26.COV2.S was given either once or twice, 56 days apart.

CDR1 SGHVS and CDR2 FQNEAQ come from the germline V gene. V dropped 5 bases and J dropped 1 base, with 8 bases sitting between them. This CDR3 is built from 13 residues. Here immunoSEQ multiplex PCR was the method, and the copy in TCRdb shows in-frame clones only, minus some. The profile shows roughly 420,000 clones, approximately 90% of them singletons. Treatment indicated: 15 to 20 received Ad26.COV2.S at low or high dose, single or two shots; about 5 received placebo; per-sample allocation not given. After the first vaccine or placebo injection, samples were drawn on day 63. The sample came from a Boston adult aged 18-55 years. Expressing Wuhan-strain SARS-CoV-2 spike, an Ad26 vector served as the vaccine.

This sequence originates from a person between 18 and 60 years old who received the Ad26.COV2.S COVID-19 vaccine or a placebo. The input for sequencing was peripheral blood, taken in a trial of Ad26.COV2.S vaccine versus placebo. The J gene is TRBJ1-1, the V gene TRBV7-8; D might be TRBD1 (5 bases). CDR3 in amino acids: CASSRTGNTEAFF. The CDR3 region has the DNA TGTGCCAGCAGCCGAACAGGGAACACTGAAGCTTTCTTT.